This T cell receptor (beta chain) is from a study of early T cells in non-severe SARS-CoV-2 infection. General study findings and limits: Matches to VDJdb favored anti-spike CD8 responses and missed private and CD4 specificities.

TCRdb recomputed calls from the 5' RACE reads with MiXCR, one row per CDR3 protein. The profile shows more than 50,000 distinct CDR3 sequences, roughly an eighth of them singletons. Notes on this clonotype: Its target is not known.

This TCR was sampled from an adult who was a healthcare worker with PCR-confirmed SARS-CoV-2 infection or an uninfected control (not recorded which). The source was whole blood, collected at baseline.

The CDR3 coding sequence is TGTGCCAGCAGCCAATTATTGTTGGGGAGTGAGCAGTTCTTC. Its protein product is CASSQLLLGSEQFF. The chain joins TRBV16 to TRBJ2-1; TRBD2 might be the D (5 bases). The V gene lost 1 base and the J gene lost 9 bases, with 13 bases spanning the gap. Per the germline V gene, CDR1 is KGHSY and CDR2 is FQNENV. CDR3 length: 14 residues.